A selection of T cell receptor beta chains follows, all from one sample in a study of T cells in Graves' hyperthyroidism and ophthalmopathy. TCRdb ran MiXCR on the multiplex PCR reads and lists one entry per CDR3 protein. The top ten clones hold about 7.8% of a sample with 560,000 or so distinct CDR3 sequences, roughly 50% of them seen once. The sample consisted of peripheral blood or thyroid tissue (not recorded which). The receptors come from a woman aged 18-30 years with Graves' hyperthyroidism. CDR3s include the opening cysteine and the closing phenylalanine or tryptophan. The D gene is left open where the match is weak. Not all rows give a size; the values are once, few, many and, for expanded clones, a class.

TRBV2	-	-	TRBJ2-7	TGTGCCAGCAGAGACGACACCCCCTACGAGCAGTACTTC	CASRDDTPYEQYF
TRBV15	-	TRBD1	TRBJ2-5	TGTGCCACCAGCAGTCCGACAGACAGGGGGCTGTTTCTGACCCAGTACTTC	CATSSPTDRGLFLTQYF
TRBV24-1	many	TRBD1	TRBJ1-2	TGTGCCACCAGTGACCTCGGGACAGCTGATTATGGCTACACCTTC	CATSDLGTADYGYTF
TRBV25-1	-	TRBD2	TRBJ2-5	TGTGCCAGCAGTACCGCGGGACTAGCGGGAGGGCCCCAAGAGACCCAGTACTTC	CASSTAGLAGGPQETQYF
TRBV5-4	-	-	TRBJ1-2	TGTGCCAGCAGCTTGGATAGTACTAACTATGGCTACACCTTC	CASSLDSTNYGYTF
TRBV29-1	many	-	TRBJ2-5	TGCAGCGTCTCGGCCAGGTTCGTCCAGGAGACCCAGTACTTC	CSVSARFVQETQYF
TRBV20-1	few	TRBD2	TRBJ2-7	TGCAGTGCCGTGGACCCGCGACTAGCGGGGACCTACGAGCAGTACTTC	CSAVDPRLAGTYEQYF
TRBV7-6	-	-	TRBJ1-5	TGTGCCAGCAGTCCCCGGCCGGTCAGCAATAGCAATCAGCCCCAGCATTTT	CASSPRPVSNSNQPQHF
TRBV10-3	many	-	TRBJ1-2	TGTGCCATCAGTGAAGCCCGGGGGCGAGGCTATGGCTACACCTTC	CAISEARGRGYGYTF
TRBV19	-	TRBD2	TRBJ2-7	TGTGCCAGTAGTACTAGCGGGAGTCCCTACGAGCAGTACTTC	CASSTSGSPYEQYF
TRBV7-9	few	-	TRBJ2-2	TGTGCCAGCACCACCCCCACGGGGCGAGCCAACACCGGGGAGCTGTTTTTT	CASTTPTGRANTGELFF
TRBV6-6	many	-	TRBJ2-7	TGTGCCAGCAGTTATTTGGGGGCAAGGGAGCAGTACTTC	CASSYLGAREQYF
TRBV29-1	few	-	TRBJ1-2	TGCAGCGTTGAGCGGACAGTCTTAGGCTACACCTTC	CSVERTVLGYTF
TRBV2	many	-	TRBJ1-6	TGTGCCAGCAGTGAGTCGCAGCTTTATAATTCACCCCTCCACTTT	CASSESQLYNSPLHF
TRBV19	-	TRBD1	TRBJ2-5	TGTGCCAGTTGGGGACAGGCGCTAGGGGCCCAGTACTTC	CASWGQALGAQYF
TRBV7-3	-	TRBD1	TRBJ2-7	TGTGCCAGCAGCACACAGGGGGTTGGCGGGCAGTACTTC	CASSTQGVGGQYF
TRBV19	-	TRBD2	TRBJ2-1	TGTGCCAGTAGTTGGGGGCTAGCGGGCCATGAGCAGTTCTTC	CASSWGLAGHEQFF
TRBV5-1	many	-	TRBJ2-7	TGCGCCAGCAGGCCGAGGGCGGACAACGAGCAGTACTTC	CASRPRADNEQYF
TRBV7-3	-	-	TRBJ1-1	TGTGCCAGCAGTTCCCCCGGACGGGCTGAAGCTTTCTTT	CASSSPGRAEAFF
TRBV19	-	TRBD2	TRBJ2-7	TGTGCCAGTAGTGTCAGCGGGAAAGTCTACGAGCAGTACTTC	CASSVSGKVYEQYF
TRBV7-9	-	-	TRBJ1-3	TGTGCCAGCCGCTTACCGACAGTCTCTGGAAACACCATATATTTT	CASRLPTVSGNTIYF
TRBV19	few	-	TRBJ2-7	TGTGCCAGTAGGGTCATCGATGGGGGGTCCTACGAGCAGTACTTC	CASRVIDGGSYEQYF
TRBV9	few	-	TRBJ1-1	TGTGCCAGCAGCGTAGGGGGAGGGGCAAGTGCTGAAGCTTTCTTT	CASSVGGGASAEAFF
TRBV12-3/TRBV12-4	-	TRBD1	TRBJ1-2	TGTGCCAGCAGTTTCGGGACAGGGGACTATGGCTACACCTTC	CASSFGTGDYGYTF
TRBV6-5	once	TRBD1	TRBJ2-7	TGTGCCAGCAGTCTCGGACAGGGGGTAACTCACGAGCAGTACTTC	CASSLGQGVTHEQYF
TRBV20-1	few	-	TRBJ1-2	TGCAGTGCTAGGGACAGAGGAGATGGCTACACCTTC	CSARDRGDGYTF
TRBV12-3/TRBV12-4	few	TRBD1	TRBJ1-5	TGTGCCAGCAGTCAAAGGACAGGGGTTAAGCCCCAGCATTTT	CASSQRTGVKPQHF
TRBV29-1	-	-	TRBJ2-2	TGCAGCGTTGCGGGGCGAACCGGGGAGCTGTTTTTT	CSVAGRTGELFF
TRBV10-3	-	TRBD2	TRBJ2-3	TGTGCCATCAGTACGACTAGCGGGGTCCCAGATACGCAGTATTTT	CAISTTSGVPDTQYF
TRBV29-1	few	TRBD1	TRBJ1-5	TGCAGCGTCGGGGACAGGGACTATCAGCCCCAGCATTTT	CSVGDRDYQPQHF
TRBV25-1	-	TRBD1	TRBJ2-1	TGTGCCAGCAGTGGAGGGGGCCATGAGCAGTTCTTC	CASSGGGHEQFF
TRBV7-9	-	-	TRBJ1-6	TGTGCCAGCAGCCAAGAGGTATCCCTAGACAAGGATTCACCCCTCCACTTT	CASSQEVSLDKDSPLHF
TRBV7-2	-	-	TRBJ1-3	TGTACCAGCAGCTTAGATTACAGCTCTGGAAACACCATATATTTT	CTSSLDYSSGNTIYF
TRBV7-8	-	-	TRBJ1-5	TGTGCCAGCAGCCTATCGACAGCCGTTACCGATCAGCCCCAGCATTTT	CASSLSTAVTDQPQHF
TRBV2	many	-	TRBJ1-4	TGTGCCAGCAGTGACGGGGAAGAAAAACTGTTTTTT	CASSDGEEKLFF
TRBV7-2	-	TRBD1	TRBJ2-2	TGTGCCAGCAGCCCCCTCGGGACAGGGGTAACCGGGGAGCTGTTTTTT	CASSPLGTGVTGELFF
TRBV7-3	few	-	TRBJ2-5	TGTGCCAGCAGCCAAGCCGACAGGTACCAAGAGACCCAGTACTTC	CASSQADRYQETQYF
TRBV2	few	TRBD1	TRBJ2-7	TGTGCCAGCAGGGGGACAGGGGCTAGCGAGACCTACGAGCAGTACTTC	CASRGTGASETYEQYF
TRBV19	many	-	TRBJ2-2	TGTGCCAGTAGTGCACCAAACACCGGGGAGCTGTTTTTT	CASSAPNTGELFF
TRBV10-3	-	TRBD2	TRBJ2-5	TGTGCCATCAGTCCTCTCCATAGCGGGAGGGCCCAGGAGACCCAGTACTTC	CAISPLHSGRAQETQYF
TRBV7-2	-	-	TRBJ2-7	TGTGCCAGCAGCTTAGCTTTTAGGACAGACTACGAGCAGTACTTC	CASSLAFRTDYEQYF
TRBV10-3	-	-	TRBJ1-4	TGTGCCAGCAGTGTACGGGAGGGGGAAAAACTGTTTTTT	CASSVREGEKLFF
TRBV12-3/TRBV12-4	-	-	TRBJ1-1	TGTGCCAGCCGCCGGTGGAACACTGAAGCTTTCTTT	CASRRWNTEAFF
TRBV10-3	many	TRBD1	TRBJ1-1	TGTGCCTCTTCCTCGGACAGGAACGCTGAAGCTTTCTTT	CASSSDRNAEAFF
TRBV20-1	many	-	TRBJ2-5	TGCAGTGCGCGGAGGGCCAGAGAGACCCAGTACTTC	CSARRARETQYF
TRBV5-1	many	TRBD1	TRBJ1-2	TGCGCCAGCAGCTTGGCAGGGGACAGCTATGGCTACACCTTC	CASSLAGDSYGYTF
TRBV7-2	-	TRBD2	TRBJ2-5	TGTGCCAGCAGTTCCTACCCCGGGACTAGCGGAGAGACCCAGTACTTC	CASSSYPGTSGETQYF